This T cell receptor (beta chain) stems from a study of blood T cell repertoires in COVID-19. With 0 bases removed from V and 4 bases from J, the gap between germline ends came to 6 bases. This CDR3 comprises 14 residues. Germline-derived CDR1 and CDR2 are LNHNV and YYDKDF (reference sequence). Assay: immunoSEQ multiplex PCR; the TCRdb copy retains only in-frame clones and omits some. The data show some 200,000 clones, 94% seen once. The chain has TRBV15 and TRBJ1-4, with D perhaps TRBD1 (5 bases). The receptor was derived from a man aged 25 to 40 with COVID-19, enrolled during active disease. The sample was peripheral blood. CDR3 coding DNA: TGTGCCACCAGCAGAGACAGGGATAATGAAAAACTGTTTTTT. Protein sequence: CATSRDRDNEKLFF. Combining the CDR3 with reference TRBV15 and TRBJ1-4 gives the whole variable domain DAMVIQNPRYQVTQFGKPVTLSCSQTLNHNVMYWYQQKSSQAPKLLFHYYDKDFNNEADTPDNFQSRRPNTSFCFLDIRSPGLGDTAMYLCATSRDRDNEKLFFGSGTQLSVL.